Below are 6 T cell receptor beta chains sequenced from a single sample in a study of T cell repertoires in cytomegalovirus infection. In TCRdb, the reads were re-called with MiXCR into one record per CDR3 protein. The sample yields over 450,000 distinct CDR3 sequences, approximately 10% seen once. The sample was PBMCs. These receptors all stem from a human donor in good health (CMV status not recorded). Some clones in this sample may be carry-over from other donors' samples.

CDR3 protein: CSARDTQKSSGNTIYF. The CDR3 DNA follows: TGCAGTGCTAGAGATACCCAGAAGAGCTCTGGAAACACCATATATTTT. This chain connects TRBV20-1 to TRBJ1-3; no firm D call. The V gene lost 0 bases and the J gene lost 0 bases, with 12 bases spanning the gap. The CDR3 loop spans 16 amino acids. CDR1 is DFQATT, CDR2 SNEGSKA, per germline (reference sequence).

This clonotype was seen a few times. The chain recombines TRBV7-9 with TRBJ2-5, with D tentatively TRBD2 (5 bases). The V end was cut by 6 bases, the J end by 5 bases, with 16 bases between. Germline V gives CDR1 SEHNR, CDR2 FQNEAQ (reference sequence). CDR3 size: 14 residues. The CDR3 DNA is TGTGCCAGCAGATACCCCGGGCGAGGGGAGACCCAGTACTTC. This sequence encodes CASRYPGRGETQYF.

This clonotype came up many times. The V gene is TRBV6-5, the J gene TRBJ1-3; the D is unclear. This CDR3 comprises 15 residues. Trimming shortened V by 6 bases and J by 4 bases, and 16 bases separated the two germline ends. Per germline, CDR1 MNHEY and CDR2 SVGAGI. The CDR3 DNA is TGTGCCAGCAGGGCCCGTCCGGCTTCGGGAAACACCATATATTTT. Encoded protein: CASRARPASGNTIYF.

In this sample, this clonotype turned up a few times. This chain joins TRBV9 and TRBJ1-2; 7 bases line up with TRBD1. V gave up 6 bases and J gave up 7 bases; unmatched junction bases: 18. CDR3 size: 16 residues. The germline V gene has CDR1 SGDLS and CDR2 YYNGEE. CDR3 region: CASTPGGDGSGVGYTF. The CDR3 region has the DNA TGTGCCAGCACTCCAGGGGGGGACGGGTCCGGTGTTGGCTACACCTTC.

This clonotype was observed a few times. CDR3 in DNA: TGTGCCAGCAGTTTAAGGCCTAGCGGGAGTGTGACCGGGGAGCTGTTTTTT. Protein product: CASSLRPSGSVTGELFF. The chain uses TRBV12-3 or TRBV12-4 and TRBJ2-2, with 10 bases matching TRBD2. This CDR3 has 17 residues. The J segment lost 5 bases and the V segment lost 2 bases, leaving 8 bases of the junction unmatched.

This clonotype came up a few times. The V gene is TRBV13, the J gene TRBJ2-3; 9 nucleotides match TRBD2. CDR3 length: 16 residues. The trim removed 5 bases at V and 7 bases at J, leaving 13 bases unmatched. CDR1 is PRHDT and CDR2 is FYEKMQ in the germline V gene (reference sequence). The CDR3, as DNA: TGTGCCAGCAGCCATCAGCGGGAGGATGCCCAGAATACGCAGTATTTT. Its translation: CASSHQREDAQNTQYF.